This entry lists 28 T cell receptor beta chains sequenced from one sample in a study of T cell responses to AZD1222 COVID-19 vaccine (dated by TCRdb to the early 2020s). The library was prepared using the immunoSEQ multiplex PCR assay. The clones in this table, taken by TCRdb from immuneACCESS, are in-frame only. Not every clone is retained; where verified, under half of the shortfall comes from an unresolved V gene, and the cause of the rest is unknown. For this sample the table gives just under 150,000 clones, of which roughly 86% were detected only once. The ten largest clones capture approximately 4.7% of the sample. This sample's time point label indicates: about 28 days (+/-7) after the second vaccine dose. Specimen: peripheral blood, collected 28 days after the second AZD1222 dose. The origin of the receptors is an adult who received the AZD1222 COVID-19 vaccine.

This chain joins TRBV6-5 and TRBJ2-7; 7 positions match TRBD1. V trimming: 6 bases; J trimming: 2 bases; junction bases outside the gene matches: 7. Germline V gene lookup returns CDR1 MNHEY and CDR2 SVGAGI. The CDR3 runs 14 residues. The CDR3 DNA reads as TGTGCCAGCAGCACCCTACAGGGGACCTACGAGCAGTACTTC. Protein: CASSTLQGTYEQYF.

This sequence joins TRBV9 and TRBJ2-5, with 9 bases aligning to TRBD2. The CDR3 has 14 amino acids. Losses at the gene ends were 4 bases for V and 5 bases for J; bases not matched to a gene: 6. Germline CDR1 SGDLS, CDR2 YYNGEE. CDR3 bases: TGTGCCAGCAGCACCCTAGCGGGGTTGGAGACCCAGTACTTC. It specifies CASSTLAGLETQYF.

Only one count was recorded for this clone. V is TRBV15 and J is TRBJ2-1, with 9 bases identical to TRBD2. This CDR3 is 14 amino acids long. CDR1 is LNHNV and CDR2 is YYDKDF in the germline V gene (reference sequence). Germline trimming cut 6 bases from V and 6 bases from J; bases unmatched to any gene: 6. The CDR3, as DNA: TGTGCCACCAGTCAGCGGGAGGCCGGCAATGAGCAGTTCTTC. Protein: CATSQREAGNEQFF. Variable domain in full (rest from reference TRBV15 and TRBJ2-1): DAMVIQNPRYQVTQFGKPVTLSCSQTLNHNVMYWYQQKSSQAPKLLFHYYDKDFNNEADTPDNFQSRRPNTSFCFLDIRSPGLGDTAMYLCATSQREAGNEQFFGPGTRLTVL.

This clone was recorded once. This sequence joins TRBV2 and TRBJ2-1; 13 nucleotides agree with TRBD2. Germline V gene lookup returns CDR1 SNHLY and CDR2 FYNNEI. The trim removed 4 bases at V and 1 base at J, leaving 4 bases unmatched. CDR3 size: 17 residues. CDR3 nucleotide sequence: TGTGCCAGCAGTGGGACTAGCGGGGGCTTTTCCTACAATGAGCAGTTCTTC. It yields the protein CASSGTSGGFSYNEQFF.

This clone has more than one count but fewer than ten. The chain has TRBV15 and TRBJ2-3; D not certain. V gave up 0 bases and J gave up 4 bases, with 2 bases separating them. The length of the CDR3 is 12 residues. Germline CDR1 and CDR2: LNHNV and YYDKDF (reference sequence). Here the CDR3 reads CATSRDADTQYF. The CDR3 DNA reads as TGTGCCACCAGCAGAGACGCAGATACGCAGTATTTT.

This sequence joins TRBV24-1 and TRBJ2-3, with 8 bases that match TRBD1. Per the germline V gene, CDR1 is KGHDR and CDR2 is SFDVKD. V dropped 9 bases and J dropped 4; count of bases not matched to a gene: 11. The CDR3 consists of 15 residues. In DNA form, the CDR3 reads TGTGCCACCGCAGGGGGCGCGGGTGGTCCAGATACGCAGTATTTT. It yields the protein CATAGGAGGPDTQYF.

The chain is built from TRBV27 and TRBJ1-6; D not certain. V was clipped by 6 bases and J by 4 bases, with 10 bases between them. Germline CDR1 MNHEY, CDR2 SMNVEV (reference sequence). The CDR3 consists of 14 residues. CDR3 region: CASSTGFYNSPLHF. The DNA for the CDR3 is TGTGCCAGCAGCACCGGGTTTTATAATTCACCCCTCCACTTT.

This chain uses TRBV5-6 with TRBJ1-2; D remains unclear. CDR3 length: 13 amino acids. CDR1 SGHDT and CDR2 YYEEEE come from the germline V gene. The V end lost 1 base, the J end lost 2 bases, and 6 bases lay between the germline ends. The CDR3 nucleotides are TGTGCCAGCAGCTTGACAAGGAACTATGGCTACACCTTC. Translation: CASSLTRNYGYTF. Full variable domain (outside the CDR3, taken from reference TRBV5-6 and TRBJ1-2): DAGVTQSPTHLIKTRGQQVTLRCSPKSGHDTVSWYQQALGQGPQFIFQYYEEEERQRGNFPDRFSGHQFPNYSSELNVNALLLGDSALYLCASSLTRNYGYTFGSGTRLTVV.

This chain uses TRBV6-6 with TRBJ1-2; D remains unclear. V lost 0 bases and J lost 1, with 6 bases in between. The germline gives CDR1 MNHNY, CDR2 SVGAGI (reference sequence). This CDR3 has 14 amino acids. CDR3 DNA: TGTGCCAGCAGTTACTCGAGGCATAACTATGGCTACACCTTC. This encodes CASSYSRHNYGYTF.

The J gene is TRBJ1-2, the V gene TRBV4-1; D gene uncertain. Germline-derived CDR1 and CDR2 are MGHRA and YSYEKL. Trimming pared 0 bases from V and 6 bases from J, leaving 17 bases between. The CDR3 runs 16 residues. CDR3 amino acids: CASSQDRYMSFNGYTF. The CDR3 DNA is TGCGCCAGCAGCCAAGATCGTTACATGAGTTTCAATGGCTACACCTTC.

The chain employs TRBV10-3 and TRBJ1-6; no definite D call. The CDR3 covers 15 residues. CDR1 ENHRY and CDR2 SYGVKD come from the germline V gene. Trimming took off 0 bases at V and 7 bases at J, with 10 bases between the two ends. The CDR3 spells CAISESRDGNSPLHF. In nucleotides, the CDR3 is TGTGCCATCAGTGAGTCGCGGGATGGGAATTCACCCCTCCACTTT.

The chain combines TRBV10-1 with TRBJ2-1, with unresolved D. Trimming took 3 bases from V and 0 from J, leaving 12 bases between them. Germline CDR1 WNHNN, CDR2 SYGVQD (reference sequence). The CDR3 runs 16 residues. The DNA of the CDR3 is TGCGCCAGCAGTGACCCCATCACGAGCTCCTACAATGAGCAGTTCTTC. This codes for CASSDPITSSYNEQFF.

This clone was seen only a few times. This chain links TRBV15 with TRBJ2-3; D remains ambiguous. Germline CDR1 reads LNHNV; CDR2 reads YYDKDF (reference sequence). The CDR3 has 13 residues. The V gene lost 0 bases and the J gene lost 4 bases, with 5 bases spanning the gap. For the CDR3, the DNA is TGTGCCACCAGCAGAGATCGAGCAGATACGCAGTATTTT. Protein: CATSRDRADTQYF.

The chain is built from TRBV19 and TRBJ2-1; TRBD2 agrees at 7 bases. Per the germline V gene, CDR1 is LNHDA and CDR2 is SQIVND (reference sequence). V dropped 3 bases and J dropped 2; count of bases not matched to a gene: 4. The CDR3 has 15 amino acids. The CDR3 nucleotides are TGTGCCAGTAGTATCGCGGGAGTCCCCTACAATGAGCAGTTCTTC. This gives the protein CASSIAGVPYNEQFF.

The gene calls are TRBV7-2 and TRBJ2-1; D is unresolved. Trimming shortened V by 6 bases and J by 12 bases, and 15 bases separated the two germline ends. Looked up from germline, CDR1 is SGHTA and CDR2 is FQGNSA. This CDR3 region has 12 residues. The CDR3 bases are TGTGCCAGCAGTAGAAACCCGGGCGGGCAGTTCTTC. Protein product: CASSRNPGGQFF.

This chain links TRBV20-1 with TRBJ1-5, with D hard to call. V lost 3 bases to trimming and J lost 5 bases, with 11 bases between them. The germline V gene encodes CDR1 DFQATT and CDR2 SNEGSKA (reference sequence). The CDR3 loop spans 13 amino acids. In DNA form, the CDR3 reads TGCAGTGCTAGTACCGGAGTGGATCAGCCCCAGCATTTT. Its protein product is CSASTGVDQPQHF.

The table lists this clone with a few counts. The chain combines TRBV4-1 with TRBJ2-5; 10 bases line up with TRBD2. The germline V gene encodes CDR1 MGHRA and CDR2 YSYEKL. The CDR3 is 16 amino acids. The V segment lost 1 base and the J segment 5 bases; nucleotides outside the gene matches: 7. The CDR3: CASSQAQRGGRETQYF. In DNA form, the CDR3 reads TGCGCCAGCAGCCAAGCTCAGCGGGGGGGCCGTGAGACCCAGTACTTC.

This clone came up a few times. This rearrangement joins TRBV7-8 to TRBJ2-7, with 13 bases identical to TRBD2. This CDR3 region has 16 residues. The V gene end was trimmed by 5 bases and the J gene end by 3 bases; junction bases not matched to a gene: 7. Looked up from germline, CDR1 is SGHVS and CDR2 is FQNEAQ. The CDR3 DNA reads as TGTGCCAGCAGCGCACGGACTAGCGGGAGACACTACGAGCAGTACTTC. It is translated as CASSARTSGRHYEQYF. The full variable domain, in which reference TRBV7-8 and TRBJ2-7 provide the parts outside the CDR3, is GAGVSQSPRYKVAKRGQDVALRCDPISGHVSLFWYQQALGQGPEFLTYFQNEAQLDKSGLPSDRFFAERPEGSVSTLKIQRTQQEDSAVYLCASSARTSGRHYEQYFGPGTRLTVT.

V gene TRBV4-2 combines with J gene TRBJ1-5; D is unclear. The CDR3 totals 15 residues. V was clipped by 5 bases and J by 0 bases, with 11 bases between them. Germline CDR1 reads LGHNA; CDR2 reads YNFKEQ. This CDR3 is CASSAQTVSNQPQHF. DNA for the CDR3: TGTGCCAGCAGCGCTCAGACGGTTAGCAATCAGCCCCAGCATTTT.

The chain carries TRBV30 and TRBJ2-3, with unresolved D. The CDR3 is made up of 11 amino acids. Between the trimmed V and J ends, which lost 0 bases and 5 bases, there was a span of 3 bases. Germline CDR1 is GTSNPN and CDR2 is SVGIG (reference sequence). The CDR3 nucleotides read TGTGCCTGGAGTGTACGAGATACGCAGTATTTT. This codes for CAWSVRDTQYF.

The CDR3 region has the DNA TGTGCCAGCTCACCGGGACAGATGGTAAACAATGAGCAGTTCTTC. Residues: CASSPGQMVNNEQFF. The genes are TRBV18 and TRBJ2-1, with 7 bases fitting TRBD1. CDR1 and CDR2 from the germline V gene are KGHSH and LQKENI. The CDR3 totals 15 residues. The trim removed 3 bases at V and 5 bases at J, leaving 7 bases unmatched. Based on the CDR3 plus reference TRBV18 and TRBJ2-1, the full variable domain is NAGVMQNPRHLVRRRGQEARLRCSPMKGHSHVYWYRQLPEEGLKFMVYLQKENIIDESGMPKERFSAEFPKEGPSILRIQQVVRGDSAAYFCASSPGQMVNNEQFFGPGTRLTVL.

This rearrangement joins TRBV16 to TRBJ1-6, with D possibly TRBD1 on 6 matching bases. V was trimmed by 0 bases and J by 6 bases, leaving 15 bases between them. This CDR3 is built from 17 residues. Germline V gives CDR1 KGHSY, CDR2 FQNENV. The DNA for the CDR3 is TGTGCCAGCAGCCAATCGGCGGGGGGGACAACTAATTCACCCCTCCACTTT. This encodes CASSQSAGGTTNSPLHF.

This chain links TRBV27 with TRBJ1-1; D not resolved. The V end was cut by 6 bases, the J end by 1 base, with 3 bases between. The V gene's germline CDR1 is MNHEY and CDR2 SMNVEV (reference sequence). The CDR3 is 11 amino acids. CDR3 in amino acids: CASSSNTEAFF. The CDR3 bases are TGTGCCAGCAGCTCGAACACTGAAGCTTTCTTT.

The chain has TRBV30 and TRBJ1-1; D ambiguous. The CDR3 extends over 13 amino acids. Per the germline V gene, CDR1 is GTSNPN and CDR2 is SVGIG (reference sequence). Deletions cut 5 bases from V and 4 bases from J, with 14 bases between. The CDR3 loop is CAWSTVEGTEAFF. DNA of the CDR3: TGTGCCTGGTCGACGGTTGAGGGCACTGAAGCTTTCTTT.

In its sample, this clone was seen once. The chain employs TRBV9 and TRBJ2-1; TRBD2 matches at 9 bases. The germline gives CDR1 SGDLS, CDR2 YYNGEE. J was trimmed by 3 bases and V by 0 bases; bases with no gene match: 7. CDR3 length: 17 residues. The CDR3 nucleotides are TGTGCCAGCAGCGTAGAGGCCCTAGCGGGACACTACAATGAGCAGTTCTTC. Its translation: CASSVEALAGHYNEQFF.

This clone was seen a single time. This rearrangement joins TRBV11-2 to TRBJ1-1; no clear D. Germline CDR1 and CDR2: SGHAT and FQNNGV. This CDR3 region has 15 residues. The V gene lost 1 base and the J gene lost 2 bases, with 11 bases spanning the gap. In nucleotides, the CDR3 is TGTGCCAGCAGCTTAGGCCCTGGGTCCAACACTGAAGCTTTCTTT. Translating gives CASSLGPGSNTEAFF.

The chain's CDR3 is CASSAGQTGNTIYF. DNA for the CDR3: TGTGCCAGCAGCGCGGGACAGACTGGAAACACCATATATTTT. The chain recombines TRBV11-3 with TRBJ1-3; 7 bases map to TRBD1. The CDR3 extends over 14 amino acids. Trimming cost V 5 bases and J 2 bases; bases outside gene matches: 3. The germline gives CDR1 SGHNT, CDR2 YENEEA. Together with reference TRBV11-3 and TRBJ1-3, the CDR3 gives the full variable domain: EAGVVQSPRYKIIEKKQPVAFWCNPISGHNTLYWYLQNLGQGPELLIRYENEEAVDDSQLPKDRFSAERLKGVDSTLKIQPAELGDSAVYLCASSAGQTGNTIYFGEGSWLTVV.

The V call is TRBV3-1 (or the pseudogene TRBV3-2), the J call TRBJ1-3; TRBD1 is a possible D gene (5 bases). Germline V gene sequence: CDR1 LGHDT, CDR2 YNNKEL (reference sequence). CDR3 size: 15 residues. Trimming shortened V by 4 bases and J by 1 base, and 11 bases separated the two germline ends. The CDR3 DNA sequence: TGTGCCAGCAGCCGAGGATCAGGGTCTGGAAACACCATATATTTT. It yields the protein CASSRGSGSGNTIYF.